This TCR beta chain was identified during a study of prognosis after radiotherapy for stage I lung cancer. As for the study in general: The period between early 2018 and 2019 saw the enrollment of stage I non-small cell lung cancer patients. Overall study findings and caveats: Any tumor specificity that the expanded TCR clones may have had was not determined.

The blood draw at each of two time points yielded 5.5 to 6.5 milliliters of peripheral blood. The TCR beta CDR3 region was amplified from genomic DNA, with two rounds of multiplex PCR being used for the amplification. The authors ran first-round PCR with primers specific to each TRBV and TRBJ gene. TCRdb used MiXCR to reprocess the multiplex PCR reads, holding one entry per CDR3 protein. The sample yields some 15,000 distinct CDR3 sequences, about 57% seen once. As for this clonotype: Its cognate antigen is unknown. At one end, the junction sequence differs from germline, possibly due to a read error.

CDR1 is WSHSY, CDR2 SAAADI, per germline. The CDR3 spans 16 residues. The TCR sequence derives from a donor over 45 with non-small cell lung cancer. The chain recombines TRBV10-2 with TRBJ1-2; D possibly corresponds to TRBD1 (6 bases). The sequencing used PBMCs, collected before or after stereotactic body radiation therapy (not recorded which). In DNA, the CDR3 is TGCTCCAGCAGTGATTGGGCAGGGGCGATCAACTATGTCTACACCTTC. This translates into CSSSDWAGAINYVYTF.